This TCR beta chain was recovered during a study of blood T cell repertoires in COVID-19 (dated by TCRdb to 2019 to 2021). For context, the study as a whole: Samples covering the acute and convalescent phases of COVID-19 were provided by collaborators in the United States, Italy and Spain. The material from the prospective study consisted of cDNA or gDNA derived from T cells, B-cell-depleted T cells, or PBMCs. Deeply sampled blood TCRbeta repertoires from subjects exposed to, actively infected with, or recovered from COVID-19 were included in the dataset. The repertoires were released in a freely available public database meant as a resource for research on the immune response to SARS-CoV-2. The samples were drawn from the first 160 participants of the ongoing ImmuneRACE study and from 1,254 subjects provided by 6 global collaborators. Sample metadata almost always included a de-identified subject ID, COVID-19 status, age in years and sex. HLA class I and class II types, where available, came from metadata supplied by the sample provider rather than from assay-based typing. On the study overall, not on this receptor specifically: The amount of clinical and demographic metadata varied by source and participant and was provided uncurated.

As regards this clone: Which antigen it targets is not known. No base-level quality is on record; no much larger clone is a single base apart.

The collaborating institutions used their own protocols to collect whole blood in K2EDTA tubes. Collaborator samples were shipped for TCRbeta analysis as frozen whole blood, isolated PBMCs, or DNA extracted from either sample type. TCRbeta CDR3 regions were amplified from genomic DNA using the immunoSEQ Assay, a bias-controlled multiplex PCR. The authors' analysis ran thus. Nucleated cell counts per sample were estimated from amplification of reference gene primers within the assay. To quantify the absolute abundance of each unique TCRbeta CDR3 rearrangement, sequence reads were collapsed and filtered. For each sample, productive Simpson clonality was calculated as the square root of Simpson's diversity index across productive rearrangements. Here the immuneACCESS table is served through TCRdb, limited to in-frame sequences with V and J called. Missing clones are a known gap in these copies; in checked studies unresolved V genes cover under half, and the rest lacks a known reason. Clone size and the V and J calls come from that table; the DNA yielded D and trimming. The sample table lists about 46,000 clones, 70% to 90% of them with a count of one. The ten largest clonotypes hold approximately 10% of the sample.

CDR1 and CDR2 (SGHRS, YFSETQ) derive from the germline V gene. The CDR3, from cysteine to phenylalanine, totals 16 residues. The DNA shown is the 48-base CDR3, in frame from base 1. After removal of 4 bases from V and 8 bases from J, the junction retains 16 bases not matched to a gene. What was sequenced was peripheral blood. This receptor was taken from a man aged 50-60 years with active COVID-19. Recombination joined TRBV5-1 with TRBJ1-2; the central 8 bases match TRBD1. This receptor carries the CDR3 CASSAGTAARQGGYTF. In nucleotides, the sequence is TGCGCCAGCAGCGCCGGGACAGCTGCCCGACAGGGGGGCTACACCTTC.